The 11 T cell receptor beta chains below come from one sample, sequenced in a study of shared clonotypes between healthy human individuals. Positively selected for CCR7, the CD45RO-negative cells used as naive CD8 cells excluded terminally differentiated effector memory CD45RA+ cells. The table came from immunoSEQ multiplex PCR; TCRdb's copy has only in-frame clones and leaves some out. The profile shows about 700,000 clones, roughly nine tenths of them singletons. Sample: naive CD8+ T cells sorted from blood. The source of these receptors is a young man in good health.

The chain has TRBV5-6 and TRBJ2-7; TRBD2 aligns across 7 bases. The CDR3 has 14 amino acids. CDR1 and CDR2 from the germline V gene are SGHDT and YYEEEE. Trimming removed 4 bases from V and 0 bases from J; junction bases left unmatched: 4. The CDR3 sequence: CASSAAGSSYEQYF. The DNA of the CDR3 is TGTGCCAGCAGCGCAGCGGGGAGCTCCTACGAGCAGTACTTC.

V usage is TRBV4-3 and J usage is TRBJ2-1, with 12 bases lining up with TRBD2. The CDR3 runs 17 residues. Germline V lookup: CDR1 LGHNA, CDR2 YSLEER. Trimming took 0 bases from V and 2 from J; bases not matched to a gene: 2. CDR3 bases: TGCGCCAGCAGCCAAGATCCTAGCGGGAGGGCCTACAATGAGCAGTTCTTC. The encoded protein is CASSQDPSGRAYNEQFF.

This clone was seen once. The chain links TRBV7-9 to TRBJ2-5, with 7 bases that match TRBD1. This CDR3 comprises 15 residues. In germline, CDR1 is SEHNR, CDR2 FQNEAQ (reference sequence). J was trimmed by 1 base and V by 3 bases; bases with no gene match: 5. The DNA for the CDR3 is TGTGCCAGCAGCTTGAGGGGGCAGGTCCAAGAGACCCAGTACTTC. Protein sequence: CASSLRGQVQETQYF.

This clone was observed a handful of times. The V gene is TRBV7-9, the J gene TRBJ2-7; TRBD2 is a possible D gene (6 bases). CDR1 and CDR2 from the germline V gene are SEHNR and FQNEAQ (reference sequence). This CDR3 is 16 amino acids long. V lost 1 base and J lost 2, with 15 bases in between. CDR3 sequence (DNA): TGTGCCAGCAGCTTAGAGGAGGGTGAGTTGGCCTACGAGCAGTACTTC. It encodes CASSLEEGELAYEQYF.

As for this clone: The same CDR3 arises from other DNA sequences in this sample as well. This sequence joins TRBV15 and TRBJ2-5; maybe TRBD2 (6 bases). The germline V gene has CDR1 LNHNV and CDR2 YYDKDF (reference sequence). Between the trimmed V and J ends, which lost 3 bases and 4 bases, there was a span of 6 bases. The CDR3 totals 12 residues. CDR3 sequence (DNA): TGTGCCACCAGCAGGGGGGGAGAGACCCAGTACTTC. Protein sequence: CATSRGGETQYF.

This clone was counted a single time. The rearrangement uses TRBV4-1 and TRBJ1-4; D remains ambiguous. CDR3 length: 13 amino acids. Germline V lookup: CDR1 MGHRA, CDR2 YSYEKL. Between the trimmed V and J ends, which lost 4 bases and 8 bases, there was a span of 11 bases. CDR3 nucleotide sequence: TGCGCCAGCAGCCGGCCAATCGAGGAAAAACTGTTTTTT. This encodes CASSRPIEEKLFF.

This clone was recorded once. The CDR3 DNA reads as TGTGCCAGCAGCTTAGATGGTCATCGCAGTGGCTACGAGCAGTACTTC. Its translation: CASSLDGHRSGYEQYF. V and J are TRBV7-2 and TRBJ2-7; no firm D call. Germline values: CDR1 SGHTA, CDR2 FQGNSA. The V end was cut by 1 base, the J end by 3 bases, with 16 bases between. The CDR3 has 16 residues.

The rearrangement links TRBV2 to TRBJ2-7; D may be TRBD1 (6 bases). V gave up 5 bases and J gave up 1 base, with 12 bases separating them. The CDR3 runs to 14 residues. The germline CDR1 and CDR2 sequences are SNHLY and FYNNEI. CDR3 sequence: CASSWTVDSYEQYF. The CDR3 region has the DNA TGTGCCAGCAGTTGGACAGTCGATTCCTACGAGCAGTACTTC. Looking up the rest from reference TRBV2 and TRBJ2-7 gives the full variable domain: EPEVTQTPSHQVTQMGQEVILRCVPISNHLYFYWYRQILGQKVEFLVSFYNNEISEKSEIFDDQFSVERPDGSNFTLKIRSTKLEDSAMYFCASSWTVDSYEQYFGPGTRLTVT.

The CDR3 region has the DNA TGTGCCAGCTCACCAGTGATCGGGGCAACAGATACGCAGTATTTT. Translation gives CASSPVIGATDTQYF. V gene TRBV18 combines with J gene TRBJ2-3; D may match TRBD1 or TRBD2 (5 bases each). This CDR3 is 15 amino acids long. Germline V gives CDR1 KGHSH, CDR2 LQKENI. With 2 bases removed from V and 3 bases from J, the gap between germline ends came to 12 bases.

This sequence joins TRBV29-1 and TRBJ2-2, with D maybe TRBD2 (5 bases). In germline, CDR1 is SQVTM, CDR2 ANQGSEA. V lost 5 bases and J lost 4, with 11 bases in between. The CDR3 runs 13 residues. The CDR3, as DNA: TGCAGCGTTCAACTAGATGGCACCGGGGAGCTGTTTTTT. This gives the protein CSVQLDGTGELFF.

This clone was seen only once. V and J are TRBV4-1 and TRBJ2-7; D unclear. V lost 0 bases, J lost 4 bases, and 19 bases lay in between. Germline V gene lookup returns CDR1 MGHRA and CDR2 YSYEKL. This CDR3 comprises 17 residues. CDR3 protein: CASSQEGLRNIRYEQYF. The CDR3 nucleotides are TGCGCCAGCAGCCAAGAAGGGCTAAGGAACATCCGTTACGAGCAGTACTTC.